This TCR beta chain originates from a study of glioma-infiltrating T cells after dendritic cell vaccination. Study-wide background: Monocyte-derived dendritic cells, cultured 7 to 8 days with IL-4 and GM-CSF, were pulsed with autologous tumor lysate.

Method: immunoSEQ multiplex PCR; TCRdb's copy keeps in-frame clones and lacks some. Of about 92,000 clones listed, 85% to 90% are singletons. The CDR3 has 15 residues. With V trimmed by 4 bases and J by 2 bases, 7 bases remained unmatched. The germline gives CDR1 SGHAT, CDR2 FQNNGV. Isocitrate dehydrogenase mutation was absent in all glioblastoma patients. J is TRBJ2-7 and V is TRBV11-2; the match to TRBD2 covers 8 bases. Specimen: blood, collected before dendritic cell vaccination. This TCR came from a human donor with glioblastoma. The CDR3 coding sequence is TGTGCCAGCAGCTCCGAATACGGGGGGGCCTACGAGCAGTACTTC. Translating gives CASSSEYGGAYEQYF.